Here is one T cell receptor (beta chain) with its context. Its specific antigen is unknown. Base qualities are not at hand, and no much larger clone is one base apart. The CDR3 contains 11 residues, cysteine and phenylalanine counted. Only CDR3 DNA is held: 33 bases, read in frame from base 1. V loses 6 bases, J loses 8 bases, and the germline ends lie 10 bases apart. CDR1 and CDR2 are read off the germline V gene as MNHEY and SVGAGI. This entry belongs to a study of blood T cell repertoires in COVID-19 (dated by TCRdb to about 2020). Context from the whole study: Collaborator samples came from the United States, Italy and Spain and covered acute and convalescent phases of COVID-19. The prospective study material was composed of cDNA or gDNA derived from T cells, B-cell-depleted T cells, or PBMCs. Deeply sampled blood TCRbeta repertoires from subjects exposed to, actively infected with, or recovered from COVID-19 were included in the dataset. The repertoires were made available in a free public database intended to serve as a resource for research on the immune response to SARS-CoV-2. Samples were obtained from the ongoing ImmuneRACE study (first 160 participants) and from over 1,000 subjects provided by 6 global collaborators. Sample metadata almost always included a de-identified subject ID, COVID-19 status, age in years and sex. HLA class I and class II types, where available, came from metadata supplied by the sample provider rather than from assay-based typing. Study-wide findings and limitations: The quantity of clinical and demographic metadata differed by source and by participant and was supplied without curation.

TCRbeta CDR3 regions were amplified from genomic DNA by means of the immunoSEQ Assay, a bias-controlled multiplex PCR. On the study's bioinformatics: Within the assay, amplification of reference gene primers was used to estimate how many nucleated cells each sample contained. To quantify the absolute abundance of each unique TCRbeta CDR3 rearrangement, sequence reads were collapsed and filtered. Productive Simpson clonality was computed per sample as the square root of Simpson's diversity index over productive rearrangements. The source is immuneACCESS, and TCRdb retained only in-frame sequences with V and J called. Part of the clones is not carried over; for the studies checked, unresolved V genes explain less than half of this, and the remainder is unexplained. That table gives V, J and clone size, and the DNA gave D and trimming. Recorded for this sample are about 100,000 clones; about 86% of them occurred a single time. The top ten clonotypes cover roughly 13% of the sample.

Collaborating institutions collected whole blood in K2EDTA tubes following their own protocols. For TCRbeta analysis, collaborators shipped samples in one of three forms: frozen whole blood, isolated PBMCs, or DNA extracted from either of those sample types. The chain was built from TRBV6-5 and TRBJ1-2; the D gene is not confidently resolved. The sequencing sample was made of peripheral blood. The TCR was taken from a woman in her fifties or sixties in a cohort sampled during active or convalescent COVID-19. Read as DNA, the sequence is TGTGCCAGCAGCCCCGGGGTAGGCTACACCTTC. Its protein reads: CASSPGVGYTF.